Following are 12 T cell receptor beta chains from one sample sequenced in a study of CD8+ T cells in alopecia areata. RNA was extracted and reverse transcribed into cDNA as the sequencing template. The table came from immunoSEQ multiplex PCR; TCRdb's copy has only in-frame clones and leaves some out. The sample lists approximately 210,000 clones; roughly 66% were seen once. Treatment in this sample: oral pan-JAK inhibitor, 5-10 mg twice daily. This sample comprised CD4+ T cells sorted from blood, obtained at week 24, from a patient treated with tofacitinib. These receptors came from a human donor with alopecia areata.

The chain links TRBV28 to TRBJ1-1; D gene ambiguous. The CDR3 totals 14 residues. In germline, CDR1 is MDHEN, CDR2 SYDVKM. V was clipped by 2 bases and J by 0 bases, with 7 bases between them. The CDR3 sequence: CASSLLKMNTEAFF. The CDR3 region has the DNA TGTGCCAGCAGTTTACTCAAGATGAACACTGAAGCTTTCTTT. The entire variable domain, with the rest obtained from reference TRBV28 and TRBJ1-1, is as follows: DVKVTQSSRYLVKRTGEKVFLECVQDMDHENMFWYRQDPGLGLRLIYFSYDVKMKEKGDIPEGYSVSREKKERFSLILESASTNQTSMYLCASSLLKMNTEAFFGQGTRLTVV.

The CDR3 sequence is CASSVLDTAYEQYF. CDR3 bases: TGTGCCAGCAGCGTTCTGGACACAGCCTACGAGCAGTACTTC. This chain uses TRBV9 with TRBJ2-7, with D perhaps matching TRBD1 (5 bases). The CDR3 contains 14 residues. V was shortened by 2 bases and J by 2 bases, with 11 bases between the two germline ends. The germline CDR1 and CDR2 sequences are SGDLS and YYNGEE.

This clone was counted ten times or more. The rearrangement uses TRBV5-8 and TRBJ2-5; perhaps D is TRBD1 or TRBD2 (7 bases each). V lost 4 bases to trimming and J lost 3 bases, with 16 bases between them. CDR1 and CDR2 from the germline V gene are SGHTS and YDEGEE. This CDR3 contains 15 residues. CDR3 in amino acids: CASSQGGLVEETQYF. DNA for the CDR3: TGTGCCAGCAGCCAGGGGGGGTTGGTGGAAGAGACCCAGTACTTC.

This clone was counted between two and nine times. The chain is built from TRBV30 and TRBJ1-5; D possibly corresponds to TRBD1 (5 bases). The germline V gene has CDR1 GTSNPN and CDR2 SVGIG (reference sequence). This CDR3 is 16 amino acids long. Deletions cut 1 base from V and 2 bases from J, with 15 bases between. The CDR3 DNA reads TGTGCCTGGAGTGCAACCCACCAAGGGGGCAATCAGCCCCAGCATTTT. Amino acid sequence: CAWSATHQGGNQPQHF.

This clone was observed a few times. This sequence joins TRBV5-6 and TRBJ2-5; no firm D call. Germline V CDR1 and CDR2: SGHDT, YYEEEE. Trimming pared 4 bases from V and 0 bases from J, leaving 1 base between. The CDR3 is 11 amino acids. The CDR3 loop is CASSNQETQYF. The CDR3 nucleotides read TGTGCCAGCAGCAACCAAGAGACCCAGTACTTC.

The chain employs TRBV7-2 and TRBJ2-1, with TRBD2 matching 8 bases. V lost 4 bases and J lost 3; bases outside the gene matches: 8. From germline, CDR1 is SGHTA and CDR2 FQGNSA. The CDR3 sequence is 16 residues long. CDR3 loop: CASSSRTSQYYNEQFF. CDR3 bases: TGTGCCAGCAGCTCGCGGACTAGCCAATACTACAATGAGCAGTTCTTC.

This clone was counted only a few times. This chain uses TRBV5-1 with TRBJ1-2; 9 bases fit TRBD1. V lost 3 bases and J lost 4; bases outside the gene matches: 16. The CDR3 spans 18 residues. Germline assignment: CDR1 SGHRS and CDR2 YFSETQ. Written as DNA, the CDR3 is TGCGCCAGCAGCTCCTTGTCATCCGGGACAGGGAACTCCTATGGCTACACCTTC. Translated, it gives CASSSLSSGTGNSYGYTF.

As DNA, the CDR3 is TGTGCCTCTGGACAGGGTGGGGAGACCCAGTACTTC. Translated: CASGQGGETQYF. The chain has TRBV30 and TRBJ2-5; 8 nucleotides line up with TRBD1. J lost 5 bases, V lost 7 bases, and 6 bases had no gene match. Germline V gene lookup returns CDR1 GTSNPN and CDR2 SVGIG (reference sequence). The CDR3 is 12 residues long.

V is TRBV30 and J is TRBJ1-1; 7 bases fit TRBD1. Germline CDR1 is GTSNPN and CDR2 is SVGIG (reference sequence). The CDR3 length is 14 residues. The J segment lost 1 base and the V segment lost 4 bases, leaving 6 bases of the junction unmatched. Here the CDR3 reads CAWIYRTGNTEAFF. Here the CDR3 DNA reads TGTGCCTGGATCTACAGGACAGGGAACACTGAAGCTTTCTTT.

This clone showed up just a few times. V and J are TRBV7-2 and TRBJ2-4; D ambiguous. Germline CDR1 and CDR2: SGHTA and FQGNSA. Between the trimmed V and J ends, which lost 1 base and 9 bases, there was a span of 7 bases. The CDR3 length is 12 residues. This CDR3 reads CASSLDGFIQYF. CDR3 DNA sequence: TGTGCCAGCAGCTTAGACGGATTCATTCAGTACTTC. Variable domain in full (rest from reference TRBV7-2 and TRBJ2-4): GAGVSQSPSNKVTEKGKDVELRCDPISGHTALYWYRQSLGQGLEFLIYFQGNSAPDKSGLPSDRFSAERTGGSVSTLTIQRTQQEDSAVYLCASSLDGFIQYFGAGTRLSVL.

This clone was counted a few times. The chain links TRBV29-1 to TRBJ2-7; D unclear. Trimming removed 0 bases from V and 5 bases from J, with 5 bases in between. Looked up from germline, CDR1 is SQVTM and CDR2 is ANQGSEA. This CDR3 is built from 11 residues. This CDR3 is CSVEDVDEQYF. The CDR3 nucleotides are TGCAGCGTTGAAGATGTGGACGAGCAGTACTTC.

This chain joins TRBV29-1 and TRBJ1-5; weak D call: TRBD1 (5 bases). V lost 4 bases and J 7 bases, leaving 17 bases between the germline ends. This CDR3 spans 14 amino acids. Germline V gene data show CDR1 as SQVTM and CDR2 as ANQGSEA. CDR3 protein: CSVVQGQGNQPQHF. CDR3 bases: TGCAGCGTTGTTCAAGGGCAGGGTAACCAGCCCCAGCATTTT.